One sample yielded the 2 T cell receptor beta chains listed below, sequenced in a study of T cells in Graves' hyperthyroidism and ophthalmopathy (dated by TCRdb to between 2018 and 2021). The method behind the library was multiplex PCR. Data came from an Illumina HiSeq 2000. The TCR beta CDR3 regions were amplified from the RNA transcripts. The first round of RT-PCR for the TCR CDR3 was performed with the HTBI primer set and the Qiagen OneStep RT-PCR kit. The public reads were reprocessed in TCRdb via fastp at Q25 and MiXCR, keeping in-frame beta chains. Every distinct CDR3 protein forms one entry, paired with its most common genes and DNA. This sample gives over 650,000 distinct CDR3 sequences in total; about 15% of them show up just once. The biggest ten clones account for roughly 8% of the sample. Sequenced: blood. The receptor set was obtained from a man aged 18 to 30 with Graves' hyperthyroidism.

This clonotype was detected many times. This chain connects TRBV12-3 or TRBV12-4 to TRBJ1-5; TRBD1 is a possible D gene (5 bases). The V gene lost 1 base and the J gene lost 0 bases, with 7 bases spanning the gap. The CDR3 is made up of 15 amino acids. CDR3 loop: CASSLGGNSNQPQHF. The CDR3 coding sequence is TGTGCCAGCAGTTTAGGGGGGAATAGCAATCAGCCCCAGCATTTT.

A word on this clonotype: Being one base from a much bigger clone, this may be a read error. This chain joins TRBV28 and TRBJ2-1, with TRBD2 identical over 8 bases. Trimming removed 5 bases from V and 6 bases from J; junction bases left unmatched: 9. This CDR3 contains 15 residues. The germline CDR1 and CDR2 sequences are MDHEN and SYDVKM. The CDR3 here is CASSSGTRAGNEQFF. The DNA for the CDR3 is TGTGCCAGCAGTAGTGGGACTAGAGCCGGCAATGAGCAGTTCTTC.